This T cell receptor (beta chain) was captured in a study of blood T cell repertoires in COVID-19. Study at large: Samples representing acute and convalescent COVID-19 were sourced from the United States, Italy and Spain.

TCRdb's table, derived via immunoSEQ multiplex PCR, lists solely in-frame clones and lacks some. Altogether roughly 220,000 clones are present, around 80% being singletons, with the ten largest covering 14% to 15%. V shed 6 bases and J 0 bases; nucleotides not matched to a gene: 5. Per the germline V gene, CDR1 is MNHEY and CDR2 is SMNVEV (reference sequence). This CDR3 has 15 residues. The V call is TRBV27, the J call TRBJ1-3; 7 bases are a match to TRBD1. Sequenced input: PBMCs or T cells enriched from blood (not recorded which). This sequence originates from a man aged 35 to 55 who had recovered from COVID-19. The CDR3: CASRNRGGSGNTIYF. DNA of the CDR3: TGTGCCAGCAGGAACAGGGGAGGCTCTGGAAACACCATATATTTT.